This T cell receptor (beta chain) appears in the sequencing data of a study of blood T cell repertoires in COVID-19. The protocol was immunoSEQ multiplex PCR, while the TCRdb copy is restricted to in-frame clones and leaves out a portion. The data show fewer than 300,000 clones, with 80% to 95% seen just once and roughly 1.1% held by the top ten. This TCR was sampled from a woman aged 25 to 39 who had recovered from COVID-19. Sequencing input: PBMCs or T cells enriched from blood (not recorded which).

CDR3 residues: CASSLMDSTGTEAFF. In DNA, the CDR3 is TGTGCCAGCTCACTAATGGACAGTACCGGCACTGAAGCTTTCTTT. The chain uses TRBV18 and TRBJ1-1, with TRBD1 as a possible D gene (6 bases). Trimming pared 4 bases from V and 4 bases from J, leaving 16 bases between. The V gene's germline CDR1 is KGHSH and CDR2 LQKENI. The CDR3 contains 15 residues.